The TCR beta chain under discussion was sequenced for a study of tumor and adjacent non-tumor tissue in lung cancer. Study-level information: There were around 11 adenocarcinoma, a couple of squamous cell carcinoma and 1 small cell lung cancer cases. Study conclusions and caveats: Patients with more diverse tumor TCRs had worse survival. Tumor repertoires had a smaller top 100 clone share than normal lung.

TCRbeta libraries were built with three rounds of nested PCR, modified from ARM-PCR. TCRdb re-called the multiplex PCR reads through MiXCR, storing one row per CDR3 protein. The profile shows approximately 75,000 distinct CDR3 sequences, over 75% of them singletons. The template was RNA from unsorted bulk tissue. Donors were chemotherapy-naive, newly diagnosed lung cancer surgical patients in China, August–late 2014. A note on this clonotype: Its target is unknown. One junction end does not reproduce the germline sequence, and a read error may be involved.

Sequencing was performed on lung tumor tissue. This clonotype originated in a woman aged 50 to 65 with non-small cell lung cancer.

The CDR3: CTSRSEAVNTEAFF. For the CDR3, the DNA is TGTACCAGCAGGTCCGAGGCAGTAAACACTGAAGCTTTCTTT. The chain joins TRBV5-4 to TRBJ1-1; no definite D call. Germline V lookup: CDR1 SGHNT, CDR2 YYREEE (reference sequence). This CDR3 spans 14 amino acids.